This T cell receptor (beta chain) came from a study of shared clonotypes between healthy human individuals. Study overall: Sampling drew on donors who were a couple of women and three men aged 18 to 49. Donors had three CD4 naive, three CD4 memory, two CD8 naive and one CD8 memory plate apiece. Broader study findings: Memory subsets generally showed smaller estimated richness than naive subsets did.

The CDR3 sequence is 14 residues long. The germline CDR1 and CDR2 sequences are SGHTA and FQGNSA. The junction had 9 bases not matched to a gene; V was cut back by 3 bases and J by 7 bases. TCRdb's copy holds only in-frame clones and misses some; the assay was immunoSEQ multiplex PCR. The data contain 550,000 to 850,000 clones, around two thirds of them singletons. Note on this clone: Its antigen is undetermined.

The sequence derives from a woman aged 25 to 45 in good health. V gene TRBV7-2 combines with J gene TRBJ2-7; 7 nucleotides align to TRBD2. The sample consisted of memory CD4+ T cells sorted from blood. Stated subset: CD45RA-negative fraction. In DNA, the CDR3 is TGTGCCAGCAGCTTTCAGGTGGGGGAGGGAGAGCAGTACTTC. It yields the protein CASSFQVGEGEQYF.